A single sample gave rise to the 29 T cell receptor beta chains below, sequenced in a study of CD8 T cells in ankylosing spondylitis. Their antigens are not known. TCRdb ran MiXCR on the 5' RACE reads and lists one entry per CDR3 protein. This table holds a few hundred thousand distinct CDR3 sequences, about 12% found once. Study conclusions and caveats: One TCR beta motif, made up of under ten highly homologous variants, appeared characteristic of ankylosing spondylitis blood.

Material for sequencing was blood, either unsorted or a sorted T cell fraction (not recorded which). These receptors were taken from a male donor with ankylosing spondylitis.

CDR3 sequence: CASSRIRWTEAFF. CDR3 coding DNA: TGTGCCAGCAGCCGAATACGGTGGACTGAAGCTTTCTTT. The chain employs TRBV14 and TRBJ1-1; the D is unclear. The CDR3 sequence is 13 residues long. Germline values: CDR1 SGHDN, CDR2 FVKESK. Trimming took off 4 bases at V and 5 bases at J, with 11 bases between the two ends.

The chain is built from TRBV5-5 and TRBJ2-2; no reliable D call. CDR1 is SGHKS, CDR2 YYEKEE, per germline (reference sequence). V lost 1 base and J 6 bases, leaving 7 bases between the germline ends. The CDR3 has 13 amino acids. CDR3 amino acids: CASSLSPSGELFF. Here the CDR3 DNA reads TGTGCCAGCAGCTTGAGTCCGTCCGGGGAGCTGTTTTTT.

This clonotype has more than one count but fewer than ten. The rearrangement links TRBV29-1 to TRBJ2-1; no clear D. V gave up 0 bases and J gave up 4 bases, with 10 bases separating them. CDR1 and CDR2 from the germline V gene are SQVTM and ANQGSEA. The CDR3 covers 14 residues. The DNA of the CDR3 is TGCAGCGTTGAAGAGTGGGGTTCTTACAATGAGCAGTTCTTC. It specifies CSVEEWGSYNEQFF.

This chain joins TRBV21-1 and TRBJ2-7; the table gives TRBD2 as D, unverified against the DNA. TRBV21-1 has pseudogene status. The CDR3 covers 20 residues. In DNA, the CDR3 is TGTGCCAGCAGCAAAGCGACTAGCGGACTCACTAACACCCAGACCTACGAGCAGTACGTC. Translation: CASSKATSGLTNTQTYEQYV.

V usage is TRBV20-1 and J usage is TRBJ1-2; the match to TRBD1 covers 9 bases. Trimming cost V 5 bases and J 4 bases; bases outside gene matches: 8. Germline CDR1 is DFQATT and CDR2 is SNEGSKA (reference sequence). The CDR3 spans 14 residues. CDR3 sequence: CSARYRGLTYGYTF. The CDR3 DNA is TGCAGTGCTCGGTACAGGGGGCTGACCTATGGCTACACCTTC.

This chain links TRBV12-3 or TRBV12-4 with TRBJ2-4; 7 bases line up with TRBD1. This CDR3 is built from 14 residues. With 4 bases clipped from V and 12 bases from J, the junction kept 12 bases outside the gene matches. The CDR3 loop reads CASSYSLDRAHQYF. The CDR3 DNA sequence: TGTGCCAGCAGTTACTCCCTTGACAGGGCACATCAGTACTTC.

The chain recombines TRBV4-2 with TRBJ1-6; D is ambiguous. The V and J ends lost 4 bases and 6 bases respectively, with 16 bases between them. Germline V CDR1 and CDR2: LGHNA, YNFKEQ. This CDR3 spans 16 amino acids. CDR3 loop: CASSRNAGGSNSPLHF. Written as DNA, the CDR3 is TGTGCCAGCAGCCGGAACGCCGGAGGATCTAATTCACCCCTCCACTTT.

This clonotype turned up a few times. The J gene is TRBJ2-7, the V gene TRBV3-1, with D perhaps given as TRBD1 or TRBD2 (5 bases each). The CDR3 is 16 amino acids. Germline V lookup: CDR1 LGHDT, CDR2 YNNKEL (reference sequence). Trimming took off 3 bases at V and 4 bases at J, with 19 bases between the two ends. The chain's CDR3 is CASSQGVGIIPYEQYF. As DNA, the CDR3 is TGTGCCAGCAGCCAGGGGGTAGGAATCATCCCTTACGAGCAGTACTTC.

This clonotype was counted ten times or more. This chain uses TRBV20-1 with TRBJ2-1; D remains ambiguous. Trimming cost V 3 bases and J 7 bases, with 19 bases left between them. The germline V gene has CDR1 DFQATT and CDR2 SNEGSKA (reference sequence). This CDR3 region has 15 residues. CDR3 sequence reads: CSASGPWQFRNEQFF. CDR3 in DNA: TGCAGTGCTAGTGGGCCATGGCAGTTTCGTAATGAGCAGTTCTTC.

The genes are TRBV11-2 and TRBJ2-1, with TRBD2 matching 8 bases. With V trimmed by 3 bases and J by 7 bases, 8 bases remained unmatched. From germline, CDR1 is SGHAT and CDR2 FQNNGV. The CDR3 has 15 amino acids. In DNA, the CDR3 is TGTGCCAGCAGCTTGACGGGAGGGCCGAGGAATGAGCAGTTCTTC. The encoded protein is CASSLTGGPRNEQFF.

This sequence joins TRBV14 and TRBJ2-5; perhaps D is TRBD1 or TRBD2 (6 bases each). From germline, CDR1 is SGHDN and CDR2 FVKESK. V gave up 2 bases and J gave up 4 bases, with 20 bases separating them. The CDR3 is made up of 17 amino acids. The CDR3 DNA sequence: TGTGCCAGCAGCCAACCCCCGCTCTCTGGGGGGCTAGAGACCCAGTACTTC. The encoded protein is CASSQPPLSGGLETQYF.

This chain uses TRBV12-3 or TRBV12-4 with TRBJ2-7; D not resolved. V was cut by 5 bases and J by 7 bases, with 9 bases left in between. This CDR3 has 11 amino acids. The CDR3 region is CASSLQVEQYF. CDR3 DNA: TGTGCCAGCAGTCTCCAGGTGGAGCAGTACTTC.

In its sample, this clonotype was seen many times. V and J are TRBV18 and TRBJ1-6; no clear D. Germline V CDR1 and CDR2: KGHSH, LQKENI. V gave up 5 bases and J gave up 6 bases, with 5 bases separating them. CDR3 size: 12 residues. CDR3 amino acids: CASSTFNSPLHF. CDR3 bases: TGTGCCAGCTCAACTTTTAATTCACCCCTCCACTTT.

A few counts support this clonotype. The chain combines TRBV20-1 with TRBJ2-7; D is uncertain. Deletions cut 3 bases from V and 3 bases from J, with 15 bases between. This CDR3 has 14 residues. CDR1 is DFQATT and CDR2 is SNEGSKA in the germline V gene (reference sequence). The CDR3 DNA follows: TGCAGTGCTAGTAGTACAGATAAGAACTACGAGCAGTACTTC. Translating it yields CSASSTDKNYEQYF.

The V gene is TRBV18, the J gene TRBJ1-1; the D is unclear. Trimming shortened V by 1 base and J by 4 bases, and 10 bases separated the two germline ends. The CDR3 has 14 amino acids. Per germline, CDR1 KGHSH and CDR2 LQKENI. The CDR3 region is CASSPREGGTEAFF. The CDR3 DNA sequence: TGTGCCAGCTCACCACGGGAGGGTGGCACTGAAGCTTTCTTT.

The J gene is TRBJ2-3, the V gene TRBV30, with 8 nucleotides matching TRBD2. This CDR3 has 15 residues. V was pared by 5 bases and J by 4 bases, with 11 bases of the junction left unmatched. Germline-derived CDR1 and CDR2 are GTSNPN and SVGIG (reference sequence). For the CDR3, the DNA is TGTGCCTGGGGCGCTCGAGCGGGAGTGGCAGATACGCAGTATTTT. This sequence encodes CAWGARAGVADTQYF.

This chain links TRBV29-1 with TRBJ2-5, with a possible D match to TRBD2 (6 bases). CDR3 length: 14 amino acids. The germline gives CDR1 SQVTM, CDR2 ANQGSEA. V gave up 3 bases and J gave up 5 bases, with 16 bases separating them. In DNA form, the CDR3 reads TGCAGCGTTGATGGGGGGACGGCTTGGGAGACCCAGTACTTC. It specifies CSVDGGTAWETQYF.

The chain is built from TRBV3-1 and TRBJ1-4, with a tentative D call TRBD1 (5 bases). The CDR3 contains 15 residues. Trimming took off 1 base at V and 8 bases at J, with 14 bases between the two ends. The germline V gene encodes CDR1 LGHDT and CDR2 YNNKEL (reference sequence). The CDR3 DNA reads TGTGCCAGCAGCCAAGGAGATGGGGGAGTGGAAAAACTGTTTTTT. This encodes CASSQGDGGVEKLFF.

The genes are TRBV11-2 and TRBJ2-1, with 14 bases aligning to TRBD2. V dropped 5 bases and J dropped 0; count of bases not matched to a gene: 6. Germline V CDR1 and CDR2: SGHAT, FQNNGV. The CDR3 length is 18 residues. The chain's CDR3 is CASSPGTSGSFSYNEQFF. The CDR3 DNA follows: TGTGCCAGCAGCCCAGGGACTAGCGGGAGTTTCTCCTACAATGAGCAGTTCTTC.

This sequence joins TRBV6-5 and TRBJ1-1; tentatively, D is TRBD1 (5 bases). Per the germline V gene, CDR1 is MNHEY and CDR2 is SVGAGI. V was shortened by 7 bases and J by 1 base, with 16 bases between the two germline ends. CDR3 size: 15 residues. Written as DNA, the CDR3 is TGTGCCAGCACGACTCGAGGGACGACGAACACTGAAGCTTTCTTT. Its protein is CASTTRGTTNTEAFF.

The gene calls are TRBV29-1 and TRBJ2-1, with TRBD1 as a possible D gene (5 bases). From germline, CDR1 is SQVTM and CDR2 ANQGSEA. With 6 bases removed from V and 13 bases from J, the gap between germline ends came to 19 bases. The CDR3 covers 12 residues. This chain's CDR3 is CSVVINSGIQFF. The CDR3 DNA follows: TGCAGCGTCGTGATAAACTCAGGGATCCAGTTCTTC.

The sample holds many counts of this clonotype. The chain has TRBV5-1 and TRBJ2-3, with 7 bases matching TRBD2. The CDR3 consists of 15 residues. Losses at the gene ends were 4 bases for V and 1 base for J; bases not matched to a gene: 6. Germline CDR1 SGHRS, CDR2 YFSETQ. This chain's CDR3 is CASSLGLVGTDTQYF. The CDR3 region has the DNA TGCGCCAGCAGCCTCGGACTAGTAGGCACAGATACGCAGTATTTT.

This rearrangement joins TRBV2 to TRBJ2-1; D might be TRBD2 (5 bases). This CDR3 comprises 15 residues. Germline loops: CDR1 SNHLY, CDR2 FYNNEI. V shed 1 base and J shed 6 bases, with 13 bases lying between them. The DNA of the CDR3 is TGTGCCAGCAGTGAAGGCGGGCTACGAGTCAATGAGCAGTTCTTC. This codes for CASSEGGLRVNEQFF.

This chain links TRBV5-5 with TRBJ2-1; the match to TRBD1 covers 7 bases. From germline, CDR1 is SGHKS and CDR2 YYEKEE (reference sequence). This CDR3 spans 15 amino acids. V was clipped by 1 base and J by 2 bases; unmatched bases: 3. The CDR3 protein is CASSLWQGAYNEQFF. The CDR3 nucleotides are TGTGCCAGCAGCTTGTGGCAGGGGGCCTACAATGAGCAGTTCTTC.

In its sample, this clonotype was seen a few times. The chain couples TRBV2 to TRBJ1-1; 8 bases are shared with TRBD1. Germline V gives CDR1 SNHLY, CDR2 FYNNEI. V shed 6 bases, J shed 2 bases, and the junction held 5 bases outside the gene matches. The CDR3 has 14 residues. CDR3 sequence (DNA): TGTGCCAGCAGAGCGGGACAGGTTAACACTGAAGCTTTCTTT. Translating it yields CASRAGQVNTEAFF.

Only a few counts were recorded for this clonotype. The CDR3: CASSRRTGSTDTQYF. Here the CDR3 DNA reads TGTGCCAGCAGCCGGAGGACAGGGAGCACAGATACGCAGTATTTT. This chain connects TRBV7-9 to TRBJ2-3; 8 positions agree with TRBD1. The CDR3 length is 15 residues. The trim removed 5 bases at V and 0 bases at J, leaving 4 bases unmatched. Germline V CDR1 and CDR2: SEHNR, FQNEAQ (reference sequence).

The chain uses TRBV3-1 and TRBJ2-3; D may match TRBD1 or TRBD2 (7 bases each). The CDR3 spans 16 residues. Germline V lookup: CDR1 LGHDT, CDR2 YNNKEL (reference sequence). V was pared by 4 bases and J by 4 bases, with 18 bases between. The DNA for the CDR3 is TGTGCCAGCAGCCTTCGGCGGGAGCAGGGGGCAGATACGCAGTATTTT. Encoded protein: CASSLRREQGADTQYF.

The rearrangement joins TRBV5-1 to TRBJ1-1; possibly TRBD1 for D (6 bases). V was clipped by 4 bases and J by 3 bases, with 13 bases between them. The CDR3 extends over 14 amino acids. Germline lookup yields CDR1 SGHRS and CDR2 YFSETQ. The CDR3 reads CASSPQGGDTEAFF. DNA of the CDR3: TGCGCCAGCAGCCCACAGGGAGGCGACACTGAAGCTTTCTTT.

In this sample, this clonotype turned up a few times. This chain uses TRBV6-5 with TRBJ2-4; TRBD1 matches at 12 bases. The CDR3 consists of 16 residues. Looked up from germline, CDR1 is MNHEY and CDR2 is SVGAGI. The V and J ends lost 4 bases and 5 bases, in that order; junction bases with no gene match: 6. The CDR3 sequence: CASSWSGTGGQNIQYF. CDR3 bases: TGTGCCAGCAGTTGGTCCGGGACAGGGGGCCAAAACATTCAGTACTTC.